This T cell receptor beta chain emerged from a study of beta chain features in type 1 diabetes. CDR1 and CDR2 (germline): GTSNPN, SVGIG (reference sequence). V shed 8 bases, J shed 3 bases, and the junction held 4 bases outside the gene matches. This CDR3 spans 12 amino acids. Since all of the isolated RNA was reverse transcribed, expressed TCRB transcripts were what got sequenced. Mean read depth for naive, central memory and regulatory T cell samples was approximately 3.57 million reads. The repertoire was sequenced with immunoSEQ multiplex PCR; TCRdb's copy has only in-frame clones and lacks some. The repertoire holds hundreds of thousands of clones, with 15% to 17% as singletons. CD4+ naive, central memory, regulatory and stem cell-like memory cells were sorted via CD45RO/CCR7/CD25/CD127/CD95/CD27.

The source material was naive CD4+ T cells from blood. This rearrangement joins TRBV30 to TRBJ2-7; 10 bases match TRBD1. The source is a man younger than 35 in good health. Written as DNA, the CDR3 is TGTGCCGGAAGGGACAGGGGCTACGAGCAGTACTTC. Translated, it gives CAGRDRGYEQYF.